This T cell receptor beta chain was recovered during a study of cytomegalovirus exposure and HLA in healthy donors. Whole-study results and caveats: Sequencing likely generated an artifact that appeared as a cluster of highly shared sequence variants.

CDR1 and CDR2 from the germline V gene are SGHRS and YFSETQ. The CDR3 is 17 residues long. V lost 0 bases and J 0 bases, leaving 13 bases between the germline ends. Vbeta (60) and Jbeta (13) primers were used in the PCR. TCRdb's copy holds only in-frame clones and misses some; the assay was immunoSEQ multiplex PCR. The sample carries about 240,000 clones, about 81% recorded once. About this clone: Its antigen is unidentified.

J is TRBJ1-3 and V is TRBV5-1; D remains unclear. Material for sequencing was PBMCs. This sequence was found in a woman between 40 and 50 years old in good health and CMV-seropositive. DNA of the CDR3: TGCGCCAGCAGCTTGGCCACCTCATCCAGCTCTGGAAACACCATATATTTT. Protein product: CASSLATSSSSGNTIYF.